The present TCR beta chain was sequenced within a study of T cell clonality in common variable immunodeficiency. Study findings and constraints: Links between repertoire features and CVID complications were heterogeneity-limited. CVID subjects had higher TCRbeta clonality than healthy controls, most marked in about a third. Common variable immunodeficiency TCR beta sequences reportedly had fewer deletions and N-nucleotide insertions.

The CDR3 is 16 amino acids. Germline assignment: CDR1 GTSNPN and CDR2 SVGIG (reference sequence). V lost 2 bases and J lost 4; bases outside the gene matches: 8. Equal genomic DNA amounts from CVID and control samples were sequenced. Assay used: immunoSEQ multiplex PCR; TCRdb lists only in-frame clones, some missing. Recorded here are about 42,000 clones, none singletons. To note about this clone: Its antigen is still unknown. The read terminates 3 residues before the CDR3 end, so the remaining end is supplied by the germline J gene.

The chain combines TRBV30 with TRBJ2-7; 13 bases are a match to TRBD2. The TCR comes from a human donor with common variable immunodeficiency. Sequencing was done on a sample of peripheral blood mononuclear cells. Incomplete CDR3 DNA: TGTGCCTGGAGTTGGACTAGCGGGAGCCTCTCTTACGAG. Amino acid sequence: CAWSWTSGSLSYE. The full CDR3 protein is CAWSWTSGSLSYEQYF.